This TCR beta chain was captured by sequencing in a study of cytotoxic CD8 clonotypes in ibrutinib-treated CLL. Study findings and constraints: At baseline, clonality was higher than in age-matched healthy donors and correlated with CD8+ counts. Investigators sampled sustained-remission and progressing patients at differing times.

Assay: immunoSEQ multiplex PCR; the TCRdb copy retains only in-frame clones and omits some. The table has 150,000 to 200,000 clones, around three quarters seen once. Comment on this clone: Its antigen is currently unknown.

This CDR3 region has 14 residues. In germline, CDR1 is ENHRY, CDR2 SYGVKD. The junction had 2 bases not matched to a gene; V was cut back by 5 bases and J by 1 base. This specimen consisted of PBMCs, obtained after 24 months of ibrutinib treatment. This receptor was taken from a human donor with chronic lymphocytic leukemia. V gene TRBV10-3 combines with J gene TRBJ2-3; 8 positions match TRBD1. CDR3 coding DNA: TGTGCCATCAGTAACAGGGGGGGCACAGATACGCAGTATTTT. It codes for CAISNRGGTDTQYF.